The subject of this entry is one T cell receptor beta chain. Clones were read by immunoSEQ multiplex PCR, and TCRdb kept only the in-frame ones, dropping some. The table has some 84,000 clones, roughly 87% seen once. The germline gives CDR1 LNHDA, CDR2 SQIVND (reference sequence). The ends were cut back, 5 bases at V and 0 bases at J, with 11 bases in the middle. The CDR3 is 15 residues long. This sample is drawn from a study of OX40 agonist ivuxolimab in advanced cancers. The sample here was CD4+ or CD8+ T cells sorted from blood, taken in a trial of the OX40 agonist ivuxolimab. J is TRBJ1-3 and V is TRBV19; D remains unclear. The receptor's source is an adult with an advanced solid tumor such as melanoma, head and neck, liver or kidney cancer. CDR3 region: CASSAIPGSGNTIYF. CDR3 nucleotides: TGTGCCAGTAGTGCGATACCTGGCTCTGGAAACACCATATATTTT. The whole variable domain, filled in from reference TRBV19 and TRBJ1-3, reads DGGITQSPKYLFRKEGQNVTLSCEQNLNHDAMYWYRQDPGQGLRLIYYSQIVNDFQKGDIAEGYSVSREKKESFPLTVTSAQKNPTAFYLCASSAIPGSGNTIYFGEGSWLTVV.